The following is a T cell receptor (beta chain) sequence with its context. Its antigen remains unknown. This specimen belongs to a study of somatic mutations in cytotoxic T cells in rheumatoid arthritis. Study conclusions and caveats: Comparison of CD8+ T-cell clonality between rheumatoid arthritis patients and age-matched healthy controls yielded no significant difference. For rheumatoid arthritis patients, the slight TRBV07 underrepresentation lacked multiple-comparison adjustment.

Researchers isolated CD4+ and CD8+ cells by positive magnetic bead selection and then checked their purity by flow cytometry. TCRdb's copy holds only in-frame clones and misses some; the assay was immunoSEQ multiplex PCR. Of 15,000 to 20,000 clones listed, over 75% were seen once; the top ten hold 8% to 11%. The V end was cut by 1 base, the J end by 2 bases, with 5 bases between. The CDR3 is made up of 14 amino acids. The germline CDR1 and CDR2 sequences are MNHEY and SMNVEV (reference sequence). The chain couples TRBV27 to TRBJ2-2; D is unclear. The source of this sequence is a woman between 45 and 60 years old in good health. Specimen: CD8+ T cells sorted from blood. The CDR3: CASSLLGNTGELFF. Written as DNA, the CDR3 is TGTGCCAGCAGTTTATTGGGTAACACCGGGGAGCTGTTTTTT.